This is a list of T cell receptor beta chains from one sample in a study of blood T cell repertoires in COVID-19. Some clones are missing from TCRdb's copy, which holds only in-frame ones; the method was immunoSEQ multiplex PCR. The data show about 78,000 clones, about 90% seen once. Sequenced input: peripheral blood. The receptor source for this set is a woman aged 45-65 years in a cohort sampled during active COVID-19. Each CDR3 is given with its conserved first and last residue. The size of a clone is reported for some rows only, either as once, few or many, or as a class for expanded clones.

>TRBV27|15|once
CASSLQGLAGEGQYF
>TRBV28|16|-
CASKVRRGGDTGELFF
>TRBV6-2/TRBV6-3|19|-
CASSFPIPREGGISYEQYF
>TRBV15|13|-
CATSRDKGQPQHF
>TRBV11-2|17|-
CASSPVGGRAYTGELFF
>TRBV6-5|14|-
CASRAGIFNYGYTF
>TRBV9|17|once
CASRGPDPGQGKDGYTF
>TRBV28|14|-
CASSPGGSVHEQYF
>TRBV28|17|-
CASSFMSGSLNTGELFF
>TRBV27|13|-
CASSTQALYGYTF
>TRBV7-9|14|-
CASSRQGVDQPQHF
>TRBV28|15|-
CASIGGLSGDYEQYF
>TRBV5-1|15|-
CASSPGQGGNQPQHF
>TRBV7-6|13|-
CASSLVGGDGYTF
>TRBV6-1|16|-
CASSEVAVAYNSPLHF
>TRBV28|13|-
CASSLRQPGTQYF
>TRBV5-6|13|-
CASSLGQGDGYTF
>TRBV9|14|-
CASSVSGGADTQYF
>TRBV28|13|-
CASSPGQGGGYTF
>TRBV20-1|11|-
CRSGAVTEAFF
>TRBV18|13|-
CASSPPNSPEAFF
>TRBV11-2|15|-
CASSLALAPQETQYF
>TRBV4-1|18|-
CASSQDKLASRGYNEQFF
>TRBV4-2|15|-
CASSQERNRVNEQFF
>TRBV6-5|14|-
CASSYSRGAYGYTF
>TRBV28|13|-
CASRPGQGYEQYF
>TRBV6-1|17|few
CASSEVAGGHFPYGYTF
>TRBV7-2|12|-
CASTRGGLEQFF
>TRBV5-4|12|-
CASSPQGIEAFF
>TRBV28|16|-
CASSTSGAAPNTEAFF
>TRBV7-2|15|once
CASSFGGGMTGELFF
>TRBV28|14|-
CASSVYFGANVLTF
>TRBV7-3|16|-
CASSLTPGLALNEQFF
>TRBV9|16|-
CASSVGGNSGANVLTF
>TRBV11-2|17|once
CASSLARTGGRTGELFF
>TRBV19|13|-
CASSIVGSPEQYF
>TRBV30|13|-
CACLGQGGEKLFF
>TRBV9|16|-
CASSVGRLPYTGELFF